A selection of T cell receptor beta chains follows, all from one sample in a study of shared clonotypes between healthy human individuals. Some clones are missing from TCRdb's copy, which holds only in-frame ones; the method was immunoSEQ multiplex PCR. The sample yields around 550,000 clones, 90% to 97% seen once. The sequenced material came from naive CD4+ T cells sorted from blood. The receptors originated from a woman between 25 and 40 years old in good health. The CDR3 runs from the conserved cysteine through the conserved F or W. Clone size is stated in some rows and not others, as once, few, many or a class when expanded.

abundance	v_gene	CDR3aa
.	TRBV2	CASSGVAGFTGELFF
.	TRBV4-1	CASSPGPGTGVLDGYTF
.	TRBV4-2	CASSPGLPPDEQYF
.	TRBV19	CASKPSGERYEQYF
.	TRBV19	CASNSGTGGFQPQHF
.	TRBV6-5	CASSRGPGPEAFF
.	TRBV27	CASSPLRAGGSPLHF
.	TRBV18	CASTGRTRVGTDTQYF
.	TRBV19	CASSSHGTGNEKLFF
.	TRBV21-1	CASSKGSARSYEQYF
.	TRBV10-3	CASSGPSAPSYEQYF
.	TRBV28	CASSVRGPATEAFF
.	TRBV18	CASSPPITSYNEQFF
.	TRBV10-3	CAIKMSGQDYEQYF
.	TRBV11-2	CASSSRPLSGYEQYF
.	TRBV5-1	CASSPDRLQETQYF
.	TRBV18	CASSPSVAYEQYF
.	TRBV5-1	CASSLDRVGQETQYF
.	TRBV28	CASRGQGRTEAFF
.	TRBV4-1	CASSRYIGGGDTQYF
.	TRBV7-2	CASSQGGQETQYF
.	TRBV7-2	CASSRPGGAYEQYF
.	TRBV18	CASSPPLGTEAFF
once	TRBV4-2	CASSQVGDEKLFF
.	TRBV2	CASSARVGANVLTF
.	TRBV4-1	CASSPSWMSPYEQYF
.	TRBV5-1	CASSTGTGVQETQYF
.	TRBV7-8	CASSLGFWTLLSGQFF
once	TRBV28	CASSLLDTEAFF
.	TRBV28	CASSLRPREKLFF
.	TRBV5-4	CASRPGGNQETQYF
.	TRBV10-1	CASSESNVRPETQYF
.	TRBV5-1	CASSLVPTGGANVLTF
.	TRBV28	CASSSPYEQYF
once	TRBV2	CASSEDRGAPVRF
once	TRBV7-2	CASSLSERYVTVF
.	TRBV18	CASSPPGSDTQYF